This T cell receptor beta chain was sequenced during a study of shared clonotypes between healthy human individuals. Sequencing used immunoSEQ multiplex PCR; TCRdb keeps in-frame clones, though not all of them. The sample shows about 490,000 clones, approximately 80% of them seen only once. This CDR3 spans 17 amino acids. J lost 0 bases, V lost 3 bases, and 8 bases had no gene match. Germline V gene sequence: CDR1 SGHTA, CDR2 FQGNSA. The chain uses TRBV7-2 and TRBJ2-1; 7 bases map to TRBD1. Source material: PBMCs. This receptor was obtained from a middle-aged woman in good health. Some clones in this sample may be carry-over from other donors' samples. The CDR3 protein is CASSFTGTASSYNEQFF. CDR3 bases: TGTGCCAGCAGCTTTACCGGGACAGCCAGCTCCTACAATGAGCAGTTCTTC.